This T cell receptor (beta chain) was recovered during a study of cytomegalovirus exposure and HLA in healthy donors. Study at large: Of all 400 or so donors who were genotyped, roughly 81% belonged to the Caucasian-associated ancestry cluster.

Study conclusions and caveats: There were several of the most significant clusters that appeared linked to common viral pathogens in a later analysis. TCR beta sequences reportedly predicted most subjects' HLA-A and HLA-B alleles accurately.

PCR was performed using 60 Vbeta and 13 Jbeta primers. Libraries were prepared by immunoSEQ multiplex PCR; TCRdb keeps only in-frame clonotypes and omits some of them. The sample records about 160,000 clones, under 80% being singletons. Points on this clone: The antigen is unknown.

The origin of this receptor is a man in his forties or fifties in good health and CMV-seronegative. The specimen sequenced was PBMCs.

CDR3 sequence reads: CASGTGDANEQFF. The CDR3, as DNA: TGCGCCAGCGGGACAGGGGACGCCAATGAGCAGTTCTTC. The chain joins TRBV5-1 to TRBJ2-1; 10 bases map to TRBD1. Per germline, CDR1 SGHRS and CDR2 YFSETQ. The CDR3 runs 13 residues. The V and J ends lost 7 bases and 6 bases, in that order; junction bases with no gene match: 4.